The 21 T cell receptor beta chains given below trace back to one sample, sequenced in a study of CD8+CD57+ T cells in acquired aplastic anemia. CD8+CD57+ cell expansion had been shown by flow cytometry in patients chosen for sequencing. The TCR beta profiling, which covered VDJ combination and CDR3 sequence, was carried out using genomic DNA as the template. TCRdb analysed the reads with MiXCR anew, one entry per CDR3 protein. This table has about 160,000 distinct CDR3 sequences, 45% to 50% appearing once. Sequencing was carried out using sorted CD4+, CD8+, or CD8+CD57+ T cells (not recorded which) from PBMCs. Receptors were obtained from a human donor with aplastic anemia.

At least ten counts were recorded for this clonotype. The chain uses TRBV7-2 and TRBJ1-1; the D is unclear. The CDR3 totals 14 residues. Trimming stripped 1 base from V and 2 bases from J, with 8 bases between. Germline V gives CDR1 SGHTA, CDR2 FQGNSA. For the CDR3, the DNA is TGTGCCAGCAGCTTAGACGGGCCCAACACTGAAGCTTTCTTT. It yields the protein CASSLDGPNTEAFF.

This clonotype was picked up many times. The chain couples TRBV9 to TRBJ2-1; 9 nucleotides agree with TRBD1. Unmatched junction bases numbered 13, after V lost 3 bases and J lost 6 bases. The CDR3 consists of 17 residues. The V gene's germline CDR1 is SGDLS and CDR2 YYNGEE. DNA for the CDR3: TGTGCCAGCAGCGCGAATGACAGGGGGTACTTTCCCAATGAGCAGTTCTTC. This codes for CASSANDRGYFPNEQFF. Based on the CDR3 plus reference TRBV9 and TRBJ2-1, the full variable domain is DSGVTQTPKHLITATGQRVTLRCSPRSGDLSVYWYQQSLDQGLQFLIQYYNGEERAKGNILERFSAQQFPDLHSELNLSSLELGDSALYFCASSANDRGYFPNEQFFGPGTRLTVL.

In regard to this clonotype: An end of the junction differs from the germline gene, which may be a read error. This chain connects TRBV6-4 to TRBJ2-3; D gene ambiguous. CDR1 and CDR2 (germline): MRHNA, SNTAGT. The CDR3 has 14 residues. This CDR3 reads CASIYSVRTDTQYF. As DNA, the CDR3 is TGTGCCAGCATTTACTCGGTACGCACAGATACGCAGTATTTC.

This clonotype was seen a handful of times. This chain links TRBV7-9 with TRBJ2-7; D remains ambiguous. Germline assignment: CDR1 SEHNR and CDR2 FQNEAQ (reference sequence). This CDR3 contains 13 residues. With 4 bases removed from V and 0 bases from J, the gap between germline ends came to 7 bases. The CDR3 DNA reads TGTGCCAGCAGCTCTACGAGCTCCTACGAGCAGTACTTC. Amino acid sequence: CASSSTSSYEQYF. Complete variable domain (other parts from reference TRBV7-9 and TRBJ2-7): DTGVSQNPRHKITKRGQNVTFRCDPISEHNRLYWYRQTLGQGPEFLTYFQNEAQLEKSRLLSDRFSAERPKGSFSTLEIQRTEQGDSAMYLCASSSTSSYEQYFGPGTRLTVT.

The rearrangement links TRBV6-2 or TRBV6-3 to TRBJ2-3; D ambiguous. This CDR3 has 11 amino acids. The V gene's germline CDR1 is MNHEY and CDR2 SVGEGT. Trimming cost V 2 bases and J 4 bases, with 1 base left between them. For the CDR3, the DNA is TGTGCCAGCAGTTACCCAGATACGCAGTATTTT. This encodes CASSYPDTQYF.

At least ten counts were recorded for this clonotype. This rearrangement joins TRBV19 to TRBJ2-5; D perhaps matches TRBD1 (6 bases). The V gene lost 4 bases and the J gene lost 5 bases, with 23 bases spanning the gap. The CDR3 runs to 17 residues. Germline CDR1 is LNHDA and CDR2 is SQIVND (reference sequence). Here the CDR3 reads CASSTQRNGLQGETQYF. The CDR3 DNA reads TGTGCCAGTAGTACCCAGAGGAACGGGCTCCAGGGGGAGACCCAGTACTTC.

The rearrangement uses TRBV12-3 or TRBV12-4 and TRBJ1-5, with TRBD1 identical over 8 bases. The V and J ends lost 7 bases and 0 bases, in that order; junction bases with no gene match: 8. This CDR3 is 16 amino acids long. Here the CDR3 reads CASKGQGANSNQPQHF. CDR3 sequence (DNA): TGTGCCAGCAAAGGGCAGGGGGCGAATAGCAATCAGCCCCAGCATTTT.

The chain links TRBV5-4 to TRBJ1-3, with a tentative D call TRBD1 (5 bases). From germline, CDR1 is SGHNT and CDR2 YYREEE (reference sequence). This CDR3 has 14 residues. V lost 3 bases and J lost 6, with 13 bases in between. CDR3 loop: CASSSGGGENTIYF. The CDR3, as DNA: TGTGCCAGCAGCTCCGGGGGGGGAGAAAACACCATATATTTT. Full variable domain (outside the CDR3, taken from reference TRBV5-4 and TRBJ1-3): ETGVTQSPTHLIKTRGQQVTLRCSSQSGHNTVSWYQQALGQGPQFIFQYYREEENGRGNFPPRFSGLQFPNYSSELNVNALELDDSALYLCASSSGGGENTIYFGEGSWLTVV.

The rearrangement uses TRBV5-1 and TRBJ2-3; D unresolved. Germline V gene sequence: CDR1 SGHRS, CDR2 YFSETQ. V was clipped by 3 bases and J by 0 bases, with 11 bases between them. CDR3 length: 15 residues. Here the CDR3 reads CASSSDTDSTDTQYF. The DNA for the CDR3 is TGCGCCAGCAGCTCAGACACGGACAGCACAGATACGCAGTATTTT.

This clonotype was found many times. V usage is TRBV7-9 and J usage is TRBJ1-3; 8 bases are shared with TRBD1. Germline V gene data show CDR1 as SEHNR and CDR2 as FQNEAQ (reference sequence). J was trimmed by 4 bases and V by 5 bases; bases with no gene match: 4. The CDR3 sequence is 14 residues long. CDR3 loop: CASSLGQGGNTIYF. DNA for the CDR3: TGTGCCAGCAGCCTCGGACAGGGCGGAAACACCATATATTTT.

The chain links TRBV5-1 to TRBJ2-2; 9 nucleotides agree with TRBD1. The junction had 4 bases not matched to a gene; V was cut back by 3 bases and J by 7 bases. Germline CDR1 is SGHRS and CDR2 is YFSETQ. This CDR3 has 14 amino acids. CDR3 DNA: TGCGCCAGCAGCTCGGGACAGGGCATCGGGGAGCTGTTTTTT. It translates to CASSSGQGIGELFF.

This clonotype showed up many times. The DNA of the CDR3 is TGTGCCAGCAGTTCAGACAGGGGATGGACTGAAGCTTTCTTT. Residues: CASSSDRGWTEAFF. J is TRBJ1-1 and V is TRBV12-3 or TRBV12-4, with 8 bases matching TRBD1. The CDR3 contains 14 residues. The V segment lost 4 bases and the J segment 5 bases; nucleotides outside the gene matches: 6.

The gene calls are TRBV20-1 and TRBJ1-1; D is possibly TRBD1 (6 bases). Germline V gene sequence: CDR1 DFQATT, CDR2 SNEGSKA (reference sequence). V lost 3 bases, J lost 9 bases, and 17 bases lay in between. CDR3 length: 13 residues. The CDR3 loop is CSARLTEGGQAFF. The CDR3 coding sequence is TGCAGTGCTAGGCTGACTGAGGGGGGGCAAGCTTTCTTT.

This clonotype has a handful of counts. V gene TRBV7-9 combines with J gene TRBJ2-7; D is unresolved. Trimming left V 1 base short and J 1 base short, with 5 bases between. In germline, CDR1 is SEHNR, CDR2 FQNEAQ (reference sequence). The CDR3 runs 13 residues. The CDR3 region is CASSLVWSYEQYF. The DNA for the CDR3 is TGTGCCAGCAGCTTAGTTTGGTCCTACGAGCAGTACTTC.

This clonotype occurred a few times. V gene TRBV2 combines with J gene TRBJ2-2; D gene uncertain. CDR1 is SNHLY and CDR2 is FYNNEI in the germline V gene. CDR3 length: 16 residues. Trimming took off 5 bases at V and 1 base at J, with 14 bases between the two ends. The CDR3, as DNA: TGTGCCAGCAGTCTGCTTTCGTCAAAGAACACCGGGGAGCTGTTTTTT. It is translated as CASSLLSSKNTGELFF.

The chain links TRBV7-6 to TRBJ2-3, with 9 bases fitting TRBD1. CDR3 length equals 19 residues. Germline CDR1 reads SGHVS; CDR2 reads FNYEAQ. J gave up 1 base and V 5 bases, and 16 bases lay outside the gene matches. The DNA of the CDR3 is TGTGCCAGCAGCCCGCTTGGGACAGGGAAAGACAGCGGCACAGATACGCAGTATTTT. This sequence encodes CASSPLGTGKDSGTDTQYF. Filled out from reference TRBV7-6 and TRBJ2-3, the complete variable domain reads GAGVSQSPRYKVTKRGQDVALRCDPISGHVSLYWYRQALGQGPEFLTYFNYEAQQDKSGLPNDRFSAERPEGSISTLTIQRTEQRDSAMYRCASSPLGTGKDSGTDTQYFGPGTRLTVL.

The chain uses TRBV10-2 and TRBJ2-2; 8 nucleotides align to TRBD2. The CDR3 spans 18 residues. J was trimmed by 0 bases and V by 0 bases; bases with no gene match: 6. Germline CDR1 is WSHSY and CDR2 is SAAADI. The CDR3 spells CASSESNILAANTGELFF. DNA for the CDR3: TGCGCCAGCAGTGAGTCGAATATACTAGCGGCGAACACCGGGGAGCTGTTTTTT.

This clonotype showed up many times. The chain couples TRBV9 to TRBJ2-7, with a possible D match to TRBD1 (6 bases). V lost 3 bases to trimming and J lost 0 bases, with 16 bases between them. Per germline, CDR1 SGDLS and CDR2 YYNGEE. The CDR3 has 16 residues. This CDR3 reads CASSATGTQTSYEQYF. The CDR3 DNA follows: TGTGCCAGCAGCGCGACCGGGACACAAACCTCCTACGAGCAGTACTTC.

The J gene is TRBJ1-5, the V gene TRBV10-2; D unclear. Germline CDR1 WSHSY, CDR2 SAAADI. This CDR3 spans 12 amino acids. V was clipped by 2 bases and J by 6 bases, with 5 bases between them. The CDR3 region is CASSEAGQPQHF. For the CDR3, the DNA is TGCGCCAGCAGTGAGGCGGGTCAGCCCCAGCATTTT.

J is TRBJ1-1 and V is TRBV19; D gene uncertain. Trimming removed 5 bases from V and 4 bases from J, with 14 bases in between. CDR1 and CDR2 from the germline V gene are LNHDA and SQIVND (reference sequence). The CDR3 extends over 14 amino acids. In DNA form, the CDR3 reads TGTGCCAGTAGTGAGTCCCCGGGGAGCACTGAAGCTTTCTTT. Protein sequence: CASSESPGSTEAFF.

This clonotype was seen a handful of times. This sequence joins TRBV24-1 and TRBJ2-2, with D unclear. CDR1 and CDR2 from the germline V gene are KGHDR and SFDVKD. The CDR3 is 13 residues long. Trimming took 4 bases from V and 7 from J, leaving 9 bases between them. CDR3 sequence reads: CATSDYIGGELFF. For the CDR3, the DNA is TGTGCCACCAGTGACTACATAGGCGGGGAGCTGTTTTTT.